A single sample gave rise to the 20 T cell receptor beta chains below, sequenced in a study of T cell repertoires in cytomegalovirus infection. TCRdb passed the reads through MiXCR, listing each CDR3 protein once. The sample includes approximately 100,000 distinct CDR3 sequences, 20% to 30% of them seen just once. The sequenced sample was CD8+ T cells from PBMCs. The receptor set was obtained from a human donor in good health (CMV status not recorded). Some clones in this sample may be carry-over from other donors' samples.

This clonotype was seen many times. The CDR3 region has the DNA TGCAGTGCTAGAGATCGGGAGACTAGCGGGGGGGCAATCGAGCAGTACTTC. Translating it yields CSARDRETSGGAIEQYF. The chain employs TRBV20-1 and TRBJ2-7; 14 positions agree with TRBD2. V lost 0 bases to trimming and J lost 6 bases; unmatched junction nucleotides: 10. The CDR3 runs to 17 residues. Germline CDR1 is DFQATT and CDR2 is SNEGSKA (reference sequence).

Worth noting for this clonotype: Possible read error: a much larger clone is one base away. The DNA for the CDR3 is TGTGCCAGCAGCTTGGATAGACAGGGAACCATGTCTAATCAGTCCCAGCATTTT. Amino acids: CASSLDRQGTMSNQSQHF. The chain couples TRBV7-8 to TRBJ1-5; 7 bases are shared with TRBD1. Germline V gene data show CDR1 as SGHVS and CDR2 as FQNEAQ. The CDR3 is 18 residues long.

This clonotype showed up many times. The rearrangement uses TRBV7-2 and TRBJ2-3, with D perhaps TRBD1 (5 bases). With 0 bases removed from V and 6 bases from J, the gap between germline ends came to 10 bases. CDR3 length: 14 residues. Germline V gene lookup returns CDR1 SGHTA and CDR2 FQGNSA. CDR3 protein: CASSLAGDLDTQYF. In DNA, the CDR3 is TGTGCCAGCAGCTTAGCAGGGGATCTGGATACGCAGTATTTT.

This clonotype was counted only a few times. This chain connects TRBV5-6 to TRBJ1-1; the D is unclear. The ends were cut back, 0 bases at V and 2 bases at J, with 8 bases in the middle. Germline V lookup: CDR1 SGHDT, CDR2 YYEEEE. The CDR3 loop spans 14 amino acids. The chain's CDR3 is CASSLAGYNTEAFF. CDR3 nucleotide sequence: TGTGCCAGCAGCTTGGCCGGGTACAACACTGAAGCTTTCTTT.

In this sample, this clonotype turned up many times. The V gene is TRBV6-2 or TRBV6-3, the J gene TRBJ1-5, with D unclear. Germline loops: CDR1 MNHEY, CDR2 SVGEGT. V lost 8 bases to trimming and J lost 0 bases, with 14 bases between them. CDR3 length equals 15 residues. The CDR3 bases are TGTGCCAGCCGACGGGGAGGGAGTAGCAATCAGCCCCAGCATTTT. Translating it yields CASRRGGSSNQPQHF.

This chain joins TRBV2 and TRBJ1-5; D unclear. Trimming shortened V by 7 bases and J by 2 bases, and 12 bases separated the two germline ends. CDR1 is SNHLY and CDR2 is FYNNEI in the germline V gene. The CDR3 contains 14 residues. The CDR3 DNA reads as TGTGCCAGCAACGGTGCTGGAGGCAATCAGCCCCAGCATTTT. This gives the protein CASNGAGGNQPQHF.

As for this clonotype: A much larger clone sits a single nucleotide away, making a read error possible. This chain links TRBV7-9 with TRBJ2-1, with TRBD1 matching 9 bases. Germline CDR1 reads SEHNR; CDR2 reads FQNEAQ (reference sequence). This CDR3 is 15 amino acids long. J gave up 3 bases and V 3 bases, and 3 bases lay outside the gene matches. CDR3 nucleotide sequence: TGTGCCAGCAGCTTCGTGGGACAGGGCTACAATGAGCAGTTCTTC. Protein sequence: CASSFVGQGYNEQFF.

Comments on this clonotype: Given a much more abundant clone one base away, this may be a read error. CDR3 protein: CANSLGGTDTQYF. In nucleotides, the CDR3 is TGTGCCAACAGCCTCGGGGGCACAGATACGCAGTATTTT. This chain links TRBV7-2 with TRBJ2-3; tentative D call: TRBD2 (5 bases). This CDR3 is built from 13 residues. Germline CDR1 is SGHTA and CDR2 is FQGNSA.

The V gene is TRBV20-1, the J gene TRBJ2-7; D may be TRBD2 (6 bases). V lost 0 bases and J lost 0, with 12 bases in between. CDR1 and CDR2 (germline): DFQATT, SNEGSKA (reference sequence). The CDR3 is 15 amino acids. The CDR3 nucleotides read TGCAGTGCTAGAGATTTGGGGGGACCCTCCTACGAGCAGTACTTC. Encoded protein: CSARDLGGPSYEQYF.

The V gene is TRBV29-1, the J gene TRBJ2-1; 10 nucleotides match TRBD2. There are 16 residues in the CDR3. CDR1 is SQVTM and CDR2 is ANQGSEA in the germline V gene. V lost 7 bases, J lost 0 bases, and 9 bases stayed unmatched. The CDR3: CSGGGTSGASYNEQFF. The CDR3 coding sequence is TGCAGCGGTGGGGGAACTAGCGGGGCCTCCTACAATGAGCAGTTCTTC.

This clonotype was detected ten times or more. The rearrangement joins TRBV7-2 to TRBJ2-3; the D gene could be TRBD1 or TRBD2 (7 bases each). V was pared by 5 bases and J by 5 bases, with 20 bases between. The CDR3 totals 16 residues. The germline gives CDR1 SGHTA, CDR2 FQGNSA. The CDR3 nucleotides are TGTGCCAGCAGCGCCAGACAGGGAGGGGAGAAAGATACGCAGTATTTT. The encoded protein is CASSARQGGEKDTQYF.

CDR3 coding DNA: TGTGCCAGCAGCCTCCGGGACAGACCCTCCGAGCAGTACTTC. This gives the protein CASSLRDRPSEQYF. The rearrangement joins TRBV7-6 to TRBJ2-7; 7 bases match TRBD1. This CDR3 has 14 residues. V lost 5 bases to trimming and J lost 6 bases; unmatched junction nucleotides: 10. Germline assignment: CDR1 SGHVS and CDR2 FNYEAQ.

The chain employs TRBV28 and TRBJ2-1, with D hard to call. Trimming took 9 bases from V and 5 from J, leaving 14 bases between them. The germline gives CDR1 MDHEN, CDR2 SYDVKM. This CDR3 comprises 13 residues. The DNA for the CDR3 is TGTGCCAGTGCCAAATCCCGGGACAATGAGCAGTTCTTC. It specifies CASAKSRDNEQFF.

This clonotype was found a few times. This rearrangement joins TRBV7-8 to TRBJ2-1, with a possible D match to TRBD2 (6 bases). The CDR3 length is 15 residues. CDR1 SGHVS and CDR2 FQNEAQ come from the germline V gene. V was pared by 1 base and J by 10 bases, with 17 bases between. The CDR3 reads CASSLVPGSKSEQFF. The CDR3 DNA follows: TGTGCCAGCAGCTTAGTTCCCGGGAGTAAGAGCGAGCAGTTCTTC.

The chain has TRBV7-6 and TRBJ1-1, with D possibly being TRBD1 (6 bases). The CDR3 totals 16 residues. Germline CDR1 is SGHVS and CDR2 is FNYEAQ. Trimming took 5 bases from V and 1 from J, leaving 17 bases between them. CDR3 amino acids: CASSLEAGAGNTEAFF. The CDR3 DNA sequence: TGTGCCAGCAGCCTTGAAGCGGGGGCTGGGAACACTGAAGCTTTCTTT.

This clonotype has ten or more counts. The V and J genes are TRBV11-2 and TRBJ2-1; TRBD1 matches at 7 bases. The CDR3 spans 14 residues. Losses at the gene ends were 4 bases for V and 7 bases for J; bases not matched to a gene: 7. CDR1 is SGHAT and CDR2 is FQNNGV in the germline V gene. The CDR3 DNA reads as TGTGCCAGCAGCTCGACAGGGAACCGAAATGAGCAGTTCTTC. Translation: CASSSTGNRNEQFF.

A word on this clonotype: A much larger clone differs from this one at a single base, so this may be a read error. This chain links TRBV5-5 with TRBJ1-6; D not certain. CDR1 is SGHKS, CDR2 YYEKEE, per germline (reference sequence). The CDR3 is 16 amino acids. Trimming removed 0 bases from V and 6 bases from J, with 13 bases in between. The CDR3 DNA is TGTGCCAGCAGCTTGGCCATAGGGAGAGGTAATTCACCCCTCCACTTT. Its protein is CASSLAIGRGNSPLHF.

The V call is TRBV19, the J call TRBJ1-1, with D tentatively TRBD1 (6 bases). The CDR3 loop spans 13 amino acids. Trimming shortened V by 7 bases and J by 1 base, and 10 bases separated the two germline ends. The germline CDR1 and CDR2 sequences are LNHDA and SQIVND (reference sequence). The CDR3 loop reads CASISGENTEAFF. DNA of the CDR3: TGTGCCAGTATATCAGGGGAGAACACTGAAGCTTTCTTT.

In DNA, the CDR3 is TGTGCCAGCAGGAGAGCGATAAGCACAGATACGCAGTATTTT. Translated: CASRRAISTDTQYF. The chain joins TRBV27 to TRBJ2-3; no firm D call. Trimming left V 6 bases short and J 0 bases short, with 10 bases between. The germline gives CDR1 MNHEY, CDR2 SMNVEV (reference sequence). The CDR3 is 14 amino acids.

V and J are TRBV7-9 and TRBJ2-7; D is unclear. V was shortened by 5 bases and J by 1 base, with 9 bases between the two germline ends. Germline-derived CDR1 and CDR2 are SEHNR and FQNEAQ (reference sequence). The CDR3 has 13 residues. The DNA for the CDR3 is TGTGCCAGCAGCCCCCGGAGTTCCTACGAGCAGTACTTC. Encoded protein: CASSPRSSYEQYF.